This TCR beta chain comes out of a study of shared clonotypes between healthy human individuals. The ends lost 10 bases at V and 3 bases at J; junction bases unmatched: 11. The V gene's germline CDR1 is LNHDA and CDR2 SQIVND (reference sequence). This CDR3 comprises 17 residues. Clones were read by immunoSEQ multiplex PCR, and TCRdb kept only the in-frame ones, dropping some. The sample lists about 1.5 million clones; roughly 98% were seen once. The genes are TRBV19 and TRBJ2-1; 14 nucleotides line up with TRBD2. The TCR was taken from a man under 40 in good health. Sequencing was done on a sample of naive CD4+ T cells sorted from blood. Subset described: CD45RA+ positively selected. CDR3 DNA: TGTGCCACCCTGGGACTAGCGGGAGTTGGGGGCTACAATGAGCAGTTCTTC. It yields the protein CATLGLAGVGGYNEQFF.